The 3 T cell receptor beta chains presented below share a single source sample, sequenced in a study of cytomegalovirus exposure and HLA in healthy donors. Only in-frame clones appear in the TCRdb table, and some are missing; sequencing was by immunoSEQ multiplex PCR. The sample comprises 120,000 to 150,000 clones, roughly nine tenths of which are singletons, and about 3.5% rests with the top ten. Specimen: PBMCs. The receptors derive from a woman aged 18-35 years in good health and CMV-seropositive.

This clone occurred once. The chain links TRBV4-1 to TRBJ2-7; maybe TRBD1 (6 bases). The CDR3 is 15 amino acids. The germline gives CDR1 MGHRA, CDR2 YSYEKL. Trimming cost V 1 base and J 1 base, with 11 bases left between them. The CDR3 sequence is CASSQGIGTSYEQYF. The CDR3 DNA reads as TGCGCCAGCAGCCAAGGCATCGGGACATCCTACGAGCAGTACTTC.

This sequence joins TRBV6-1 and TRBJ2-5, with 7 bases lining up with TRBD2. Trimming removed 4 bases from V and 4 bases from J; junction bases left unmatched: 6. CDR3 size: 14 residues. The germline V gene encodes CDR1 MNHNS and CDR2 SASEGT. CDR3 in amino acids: CASSVGAGLETQYF. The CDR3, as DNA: TGTGCCAGCAGTGTCGGAGCGGGATTAGAGACCCAGTACTTC.

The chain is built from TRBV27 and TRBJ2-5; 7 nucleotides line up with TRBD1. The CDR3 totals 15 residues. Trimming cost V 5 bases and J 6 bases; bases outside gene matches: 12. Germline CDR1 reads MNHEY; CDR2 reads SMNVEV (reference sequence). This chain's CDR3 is CASSEGASSLQTQYF. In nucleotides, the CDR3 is TGTGCCAGCAGTGAGGGGGCTAGTTCTTTACAGACCCAGTACTTC.